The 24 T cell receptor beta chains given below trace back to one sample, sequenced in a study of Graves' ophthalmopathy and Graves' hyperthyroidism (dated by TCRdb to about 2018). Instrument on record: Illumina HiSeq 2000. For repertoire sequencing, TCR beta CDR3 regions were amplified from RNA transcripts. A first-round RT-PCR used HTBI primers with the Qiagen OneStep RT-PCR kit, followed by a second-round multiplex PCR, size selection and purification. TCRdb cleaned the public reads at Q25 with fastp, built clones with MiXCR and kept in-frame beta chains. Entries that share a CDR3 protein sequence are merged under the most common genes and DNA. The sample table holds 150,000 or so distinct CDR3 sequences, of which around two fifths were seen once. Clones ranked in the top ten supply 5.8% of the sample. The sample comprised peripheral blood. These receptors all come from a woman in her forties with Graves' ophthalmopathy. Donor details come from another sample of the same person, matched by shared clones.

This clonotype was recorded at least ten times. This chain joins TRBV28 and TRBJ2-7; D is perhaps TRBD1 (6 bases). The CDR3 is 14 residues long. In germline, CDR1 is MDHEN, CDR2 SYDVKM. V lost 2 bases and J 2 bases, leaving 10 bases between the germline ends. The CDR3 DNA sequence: TGTGCCAGCAGTTTAACAGGGCCCCCCTACGAGCAGTACTTC. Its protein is CASSLTGPPYEQYF.

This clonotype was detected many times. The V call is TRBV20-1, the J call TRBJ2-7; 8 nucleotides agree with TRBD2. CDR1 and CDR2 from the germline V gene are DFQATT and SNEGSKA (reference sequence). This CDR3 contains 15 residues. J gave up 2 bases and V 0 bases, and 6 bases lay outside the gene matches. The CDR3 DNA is TGCAGTGCTAGAGATCTCCTAGCGGGCCCCTACGAGCAGTACTTC. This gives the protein CSARDLLAGPYEQYF.

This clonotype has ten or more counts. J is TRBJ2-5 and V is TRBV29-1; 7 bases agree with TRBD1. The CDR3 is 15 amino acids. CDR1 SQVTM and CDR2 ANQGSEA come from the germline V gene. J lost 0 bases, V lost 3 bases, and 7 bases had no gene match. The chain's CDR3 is CSVDYGRGYQETQYF. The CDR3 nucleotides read TGCAGCGTTGACTACGGCAGGGGGTACCAAGAGACCCAGTACTTC.

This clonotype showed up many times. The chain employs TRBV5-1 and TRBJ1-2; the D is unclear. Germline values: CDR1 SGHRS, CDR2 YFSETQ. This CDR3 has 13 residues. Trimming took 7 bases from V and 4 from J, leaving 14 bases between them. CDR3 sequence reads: CASSPDAFYGYTF. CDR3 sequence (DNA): TGCGCCAGCTCCCCGGACGCCTTCTATGGCTACACCTTC.

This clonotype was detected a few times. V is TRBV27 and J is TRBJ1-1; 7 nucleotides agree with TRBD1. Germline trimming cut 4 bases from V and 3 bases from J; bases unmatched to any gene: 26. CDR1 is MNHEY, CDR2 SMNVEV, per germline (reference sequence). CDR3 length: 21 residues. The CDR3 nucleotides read TGTGCCAGCAGTTCATCAAGGACCCGACAGGGAATCGAAGCGGTGGACACTGAAGCTTTCTTT. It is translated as CASSSSRTRQGIEAVDTEAFF.

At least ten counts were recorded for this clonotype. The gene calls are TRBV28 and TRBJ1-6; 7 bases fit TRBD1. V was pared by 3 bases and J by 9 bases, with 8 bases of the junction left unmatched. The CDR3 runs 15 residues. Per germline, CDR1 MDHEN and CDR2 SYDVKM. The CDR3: CASSLAGGGGSPLHF. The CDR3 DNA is TGTGCCAGCAGTTTGGCAGGGGGAGGAGGTTCACCCCTCCACTTT.

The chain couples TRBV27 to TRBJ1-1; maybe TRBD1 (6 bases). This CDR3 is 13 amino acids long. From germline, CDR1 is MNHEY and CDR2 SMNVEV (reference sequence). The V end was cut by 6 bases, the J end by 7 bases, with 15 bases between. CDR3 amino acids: CASRFIQGNEAFF. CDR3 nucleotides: TGTGCCAGCAGATTTATACAGGGAAATGAAGCTTTCTTT.

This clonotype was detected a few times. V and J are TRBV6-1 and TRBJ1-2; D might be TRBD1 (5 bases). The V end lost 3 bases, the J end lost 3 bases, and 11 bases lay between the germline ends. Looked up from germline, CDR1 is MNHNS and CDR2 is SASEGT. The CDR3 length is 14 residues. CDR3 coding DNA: TGTGCCAGCAGTGAGGCAGGGCATTACTATGGCTACACCTTC. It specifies CASSEAGHYYGYTF.

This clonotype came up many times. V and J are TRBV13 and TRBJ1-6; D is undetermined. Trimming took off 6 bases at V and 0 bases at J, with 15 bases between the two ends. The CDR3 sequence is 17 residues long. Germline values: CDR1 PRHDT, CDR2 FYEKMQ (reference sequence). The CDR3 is CASSFLKKSSYNSPLHF. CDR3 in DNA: TGTGCCAGCAGTTTCCTGAAAAAGAGCTCCTATAATTCACCCCTCCACTTT.

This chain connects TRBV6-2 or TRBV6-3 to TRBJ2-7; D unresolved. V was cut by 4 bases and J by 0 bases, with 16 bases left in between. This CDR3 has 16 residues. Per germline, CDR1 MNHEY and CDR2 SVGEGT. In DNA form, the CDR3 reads TGTGCCAGCAGTTCCCGACGGACGCAATACTCCTACGAGCAGTACTTC. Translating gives CASSSRRTQYSYEQYF.

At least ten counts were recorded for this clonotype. DNA for the CDR3: TGTGCCAGCAGTCAATGGACAGGGGGTGCTTTCTTT. Its translation: CASSQWTGGAFF. This chain joins TRBV12-3 or TRBV12-4 and TRBJ1-1, with 10 bases lining up with TRBD1. The V segment lost 5 bases and the J segment 11 bases; nucleotides outside the gene matches: 5. This CDR3 spans 12 amino acids.

DNA for the CDR3: TGTGCCAGCAGTCGTCCGGGACTAGCGGGAGAGACCCAGTACTTC. Translating gives CASSRPGLAGETQYF. The chain joins TRBV12-3 or TRBV12-4 to TRBJ2-5, with 12 bases aligning to TRBD2. The CDR3 consists of 15 residues. V gave up 5 bases and J gave up 4 bases; unmatched junction bases: 5.

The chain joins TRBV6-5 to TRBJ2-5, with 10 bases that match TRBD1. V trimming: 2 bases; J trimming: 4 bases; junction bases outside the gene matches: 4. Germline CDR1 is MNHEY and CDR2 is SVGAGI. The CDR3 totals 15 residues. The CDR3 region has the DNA TGTGCCAGCAGTTACGGGGGACAGGGGAGAGAGACCCAGTACTTC. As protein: CASSYGGQGRETQYF.

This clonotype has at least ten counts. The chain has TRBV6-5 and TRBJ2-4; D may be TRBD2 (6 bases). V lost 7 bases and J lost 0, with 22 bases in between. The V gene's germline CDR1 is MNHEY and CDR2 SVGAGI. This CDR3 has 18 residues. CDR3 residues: CASKRGEVGGLAKNIQYF. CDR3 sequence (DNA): TGTGCCAGCAAACGAGGGGAAGTGGGGGGATTAGCCAAAAACATTCAGTACTTC.

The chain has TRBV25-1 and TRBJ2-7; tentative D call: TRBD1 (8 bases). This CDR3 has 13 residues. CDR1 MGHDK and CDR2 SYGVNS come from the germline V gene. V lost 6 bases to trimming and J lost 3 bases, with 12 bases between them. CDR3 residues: CASRQGGVYEQYF. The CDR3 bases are TGTGCCAGCAGACAGGGGGGGGTCTACGAGCAGTACTTC.

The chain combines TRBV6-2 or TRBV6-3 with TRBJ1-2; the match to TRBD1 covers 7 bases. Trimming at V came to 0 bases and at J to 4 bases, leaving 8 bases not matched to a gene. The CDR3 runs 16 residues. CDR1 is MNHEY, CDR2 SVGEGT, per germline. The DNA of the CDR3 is TGTGCCAGCAGTTACTCTATAACAGGGGATGCCTATGGCTACACCTTC. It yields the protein CASSYSITGDAYGYTF.

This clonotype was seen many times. The CDR3 nucleotides read TGTGCCAGCAGCCACAACACGGGGAGCGACGAGCAGTACTTC. Its translation is CASSHNTGSDEQYF. The V gene is TRBV3-1, the J gene TRBJ2-7, with a possible D match to TRBD2 (5 bases). Trimming took off 3 bases at V and 5 bases at J, with 14 bases between the two ends. Looked up from germline, CDR1 is LGHDT and CDR2 is YNNKEL (reference sequence). The CDR3 has 14 amino acids.

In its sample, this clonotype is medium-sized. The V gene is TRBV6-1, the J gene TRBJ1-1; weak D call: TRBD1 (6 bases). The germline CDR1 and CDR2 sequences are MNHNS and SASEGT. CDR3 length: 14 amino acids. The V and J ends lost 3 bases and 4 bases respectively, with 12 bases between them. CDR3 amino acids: CASSEVEGGTEAFF. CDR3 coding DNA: TGTGCCAGCAGTGAGGTGGAGGGGGGCACTGAAGCTTTCTTT.

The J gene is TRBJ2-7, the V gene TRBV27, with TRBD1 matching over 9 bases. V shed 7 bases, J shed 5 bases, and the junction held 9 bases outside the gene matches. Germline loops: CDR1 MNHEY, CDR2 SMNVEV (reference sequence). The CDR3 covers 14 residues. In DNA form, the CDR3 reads TGTGCCAGCACTTCGGACAGGGGACCCAACGAGCAGTACTTC. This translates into CASTSDRGPNEQYF.

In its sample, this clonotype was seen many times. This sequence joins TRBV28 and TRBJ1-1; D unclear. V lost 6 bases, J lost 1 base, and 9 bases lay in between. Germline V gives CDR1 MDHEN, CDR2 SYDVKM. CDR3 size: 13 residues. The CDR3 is CASRTARNTEAFF. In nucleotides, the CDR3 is TGTGCCAGCAGGACGGCTCGGAACACTGAAGCTTTCTTT.

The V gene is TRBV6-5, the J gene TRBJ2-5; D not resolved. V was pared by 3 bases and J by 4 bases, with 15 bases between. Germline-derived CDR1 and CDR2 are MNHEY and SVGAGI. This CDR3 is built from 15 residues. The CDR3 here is CASSYDGWARETQYF. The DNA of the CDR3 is TGTGCCAGCAGTTATGACGGATGGGCAAGAGAGACCCAGTACTTC.

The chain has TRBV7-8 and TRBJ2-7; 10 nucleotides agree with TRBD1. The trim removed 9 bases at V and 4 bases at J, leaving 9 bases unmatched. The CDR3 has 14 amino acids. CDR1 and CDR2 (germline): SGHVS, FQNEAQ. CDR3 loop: CASSIRDRGYEQYF. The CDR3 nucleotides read TGTGCCAGTAGTATCCGGGACAGGGGATACGAGCAGTACTTC.

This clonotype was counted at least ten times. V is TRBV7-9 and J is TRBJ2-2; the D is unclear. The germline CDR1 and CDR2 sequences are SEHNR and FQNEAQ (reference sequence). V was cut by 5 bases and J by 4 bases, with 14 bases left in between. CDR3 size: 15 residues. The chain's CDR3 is CASSPRIGSTGELFF. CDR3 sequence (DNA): TGTGCCAGCAGCCCGCGGATAGGAAGCACCGGGGAGCTGTTTTTT.

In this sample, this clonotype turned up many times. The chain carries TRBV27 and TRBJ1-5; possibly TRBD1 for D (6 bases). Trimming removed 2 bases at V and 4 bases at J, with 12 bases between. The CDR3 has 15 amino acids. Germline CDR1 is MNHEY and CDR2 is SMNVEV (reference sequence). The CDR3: CASSLRQGLNQPQHF. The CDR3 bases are TGTGCCAGCAGTTTAAGGCAGGGGTTAAATCAGCCCCAGCATTTT.